These T cell receptor beta chains were read from a single sample in a study of OX40 agonist ivuxolimab in advanced cancers. Repertoires were generated with immunoSEQ multiplex PCR, while TCRdb's copy carries only in-frame clones and drops some. Of 55,000 to 75,000 clones in the sample, roughly 89% were seen once. The sample consisted of CD4+ or CD8+ T cells sorted from blood, taken in a trial of the OX40 agonist ivuxolimab. These receptors all come from an adult with an advanced solid tumor such as melanoma, head and neck, liver or kidney cancer. CDR3s include the opening cysteine and the closing phenylalanine or tryptophan. Fields, in order: clone size, D gene, V gene, J gene, CDR3 protein, CDR3 DNA. The D gene is left open where the match is weak. The listing skips clone size in some rows; elsewhere it reads once, few, many or a size class.

clone size: once; D gene: TRBD1; V gene: TRBV19; J gene: TRBJ1-2; CDR3 protein: CASRGQVIYGYTF; CDR3 DNA: TGTGCCAGTCGGGGACAGGTGATTTATGGCTACACCTTC
clone size: NA; D gene: TRBD2; V gene: TRBV6-1; J gene: TRBJ2-7; CDR3 protein: CASSEERTSEYEQYF; CDR3 DNA: TGTGCCAGCAGTGAAGAGAGGACTAGCGAGTACGAGCAGTACTTC
clone size: NA; D gene: NA; V gene: TRBV19; J gene: TRBJ1-5; CDR3 protein: CASSIAAQGRSNQPQHF; CDR3 DNA: TGTGCCAGTAGTATAGCCGCCCAGGGACGGAGCAATCAGCCCCAGCATTTT
clone size: NA; D gene: TRBD1; V gene: TRBV7-9; J gene: TRBJ2-3; CDR3 protein: CASSPTPGQGETDTQYF; CDR3 DNA: TGTGCCAGCAGCCCTACCCCGGGACAGGGGGAAACAGATACGCAGTATTTT
clone size: NA; D gene: TRBD1; V gene: TRBV10-3; J gene: TRBJ1-2; CDR3 protein: CAISAGQGVVGYTF; CDR3 DNA: TGTGCCATCAGCGCGGGACAGGGGGTTGTTGGCTACACCTTC
clone size: once; D gene: NA; V gene: TRBV7-2; J gene: TRBJ2-7; CDR3 protein: CASSFRFSFYYEQYF; CDR3 DNA: TGTGCCAGCAGCTTTAGGTTTTCTTTCTACTACGAGCAGTACTTC
clone size: NA; D gene: TRBD2; V gene: TRBV11-3; J gene: TRBJ2-2; CDR3 protein: CASSTGLAGGSTGELFF; CDR3 DNA: TGTGCCAGCAGTACAGGACTAGCGGGAGGGAGTACCGGGGAGCTGTTTTTT
clone size: NA; D gene: TRBD2; V gene: TRBV11-2; J gene: TRBJ2-7; CDR3 protein: CASSPDLAGGLEQYF; CDR3 DNA: TGTGCCAGCTCCCCCGACTTAGCGGGAGGCCTAGAGCAGTACTTC
clone size: NA; D gene: NA; V gene: TRBV9; J gene: TRBJ2-5; CDR3 protein: CASSGEGAGVKTQYF; CDR3 DNA: TGTGCCAGCAGCGGGGAGGGGGCGGGGGTGAAGACCCAGTACTTC
clone size: NA; D gene: TRBD2; V gene: TRBV18; J gene: TRBJ2-1; CDR3 protein: CASSPPTLAGGGGEQFF; CDR3 DNA: TGTGCCAGCTCACCACCGACACTAGCGGGAGGCGGGGGTGAGCAGTTCTTC
clone size: NA; D gene: TRBD1; V gene: TRBV5-5; J gene: TRBJ1-5; CDR3 protein: CASSFRQGITQPQHF; CDR3 DNA: TGTGCCAGCAGCTTTAGACAGGGAATTACCCAGCCCCAGCATTTT
clone size: NA; D gene: NA; V gene: TRBV6-1; J gene: TRBJ2-7; CDR3 protein: CASSGGQYLYEQYF; CDR3 DNA: TGTGCCAGCAGTGGCGGACAGTACCTCTACGAGCAGTACTTC
clone size: NA; D gene: NA; V gene: TRBV28; J gene: TRBJ1-1; CDR3 protein: CASRPRQESTEAFF; CDR3 DNA: TGTGCCAGCAGGCCCAGACAGGAGTCCACTGAAGCTTTCTTT
clone size: NA; D gene: NA; V gene: TRBV10-3; J gene: TRBJ2-5; CDR3 protein: CAISEGTIGRETQYF; CDR3 DNA: TGTGCCATCAGTGAAGGGACCATAGGTAGGGAGACCCAGTACTTC
clone size: NA; D gene: TRBD2; V gene: TRBV11-3; J gene: TRBJ2-7; CDR3 protein: CASSQGLAGNEQYF; CDR3 DNA: TGTGCCAGCAGCCAAGGACTAGCCGGAAACGAGCAGTACTTC
clone size: once; D gene: NA; V gene: TRBV28; J gene: TRBJ2-3; CDR3 protein: CASTGETLSTDTQYF; CDR3 DNA: TGTGCCAGCACGGGGGAGACCCTTAGCACAGATACGCAGTATTTT
clone size: NA; D gene: NA; V gene: TRBV6-5; J gene: TRBJ1-2; CDR3 protein: CASSLRTDGKGYTF; CDR3 DNA: TGTGCCAGCAGTCTGCGGACGGACGGAAAGGGGTACACCTTC
clone size: NA; D gene: NA; V gene: TRBV6-4; J gene: TRBJ2-3; CDR3 protein: CASSDGSADTQYF; CDR3 DNA: TGTGCCAGCAGTGACGGGAGTGCAGATACGCAGTATTTT
clone size: once; D gene: NA; V gene: TRBV21-1; J gene: TRBJ2-1; CDR3 protein: CASSKWDSNEQFF; CDR3 DNA: TGTGCCAGCAGCAAGTGGGACAGCAATGAGCAGTTCTTC
clone size: NA; D gene: NA; V gene: TRBV27; J gene: TRBJ1-1; CDR3 protein: CASSLRVGTEAFF; CDR3 DNA: TGTGCCAGCAGTTTAAGGGTAGGGACTGAAGCTTTCTTT
clone size: NA; D gene: TRBD1; V gene: TRBV5-1; J gene: TRBJ1-2; CDR3 protein: CASSLGGQFGYTF; CDR3 DNA: TGCGCCAGCAGCTTGGGGGGACAGTTTGGCTACACCTTC
clone size: NA; D gene: TRBD2; V gene: TRBV6-1; J gene: TRBJ2-7; CDR3 protein: CASSEAVGTSGSKYEQYF; CDR3 DNA: TGTGCCAGCAGTGAAGCGGTAGGGACTAGCGGGAGCAAGTACGAGCAGTACTTC
clone size: NA; D gene: TRBD2; V gene: TRBV4-2; J gene: TRBJ2-2; CDR3 protein: CASSLGQGRRPQGTSASTGELFF; CDR3 DNA: TGTGCCAGCAGCCTTGGACAGGGAAGACGTCCGCAAGGGACTAGCGCTTCCACCGGGGAGCTGTTTTTT
clone size: NA; D gene: NA; V gene: TRBV21-1; J gene: TRBJ1-6; CDR3 protein: CASRSTRGAYNSPLHF; CDR3 DNA: TGTGCCAGCAGATCTACACGGGGAGCATATAATTCACCCCTCCACTTT